This record concerns one TCR beta chain sequence. Source study methods: Nucleated cell number was recorded as an estimate derived from reference gene primer amplification. TCRdb keeps only in-frame clones here, not all; method: immunoSEQ multiplex PCR. The V and J calls and clone size are taken from that table; D and trimming were inferred from the DNA. Among a few hundred thousand clones listed, approximately 87% were seen once. This specimen belongs to a study of blood T cell repertoires in COVID-19. Germline CDR1 SQVTM, CDR2 ANQGSEA. The V end was cut by 5 bases, the J end by 0 bases, with 16 bases between. The CDR3 is made up of 15 amino acids.

Sequencing was done on a sample of PBMCs or T cells enriched from blood (not recorded which). The clonotype comes from a woman aged 45-65 years who had recovered from COVID-19. The chain recombines TRBV29-1 with TRBJ1-1, with D possibly matching TRBD1 (6 bases). CDR3 region: CSVRGRQDLNTEAFF. DNA of the CDR3: TGCAGCGTTAGGGGCAGACAGGACCTGAACACTGAAGCTTTCTTT.